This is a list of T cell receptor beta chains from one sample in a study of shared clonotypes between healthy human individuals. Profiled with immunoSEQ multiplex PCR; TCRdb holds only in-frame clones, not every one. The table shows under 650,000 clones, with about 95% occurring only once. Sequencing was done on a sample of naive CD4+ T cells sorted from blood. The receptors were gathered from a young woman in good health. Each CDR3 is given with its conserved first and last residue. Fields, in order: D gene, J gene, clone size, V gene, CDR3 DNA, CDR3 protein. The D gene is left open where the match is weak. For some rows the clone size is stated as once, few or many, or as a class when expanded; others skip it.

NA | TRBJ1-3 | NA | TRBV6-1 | TGTGCCAGCAGTGAAGAGGGACTACCTGGAAACACCATATATTTT | CASSEEGLPGNTIYF
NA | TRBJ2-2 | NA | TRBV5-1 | TGCGCCAGCAGCTCCACGCCAGGGAACACCGGGGAGCTGTTTTTT | CASSSTPGNTGELFF
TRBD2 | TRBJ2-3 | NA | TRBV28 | TGTGCCAGCAGTTCGCCCGGCCCCGTCCTAGCGGGCGACACAGATACGCAGTATTTT | CASSSPGPVLAGDTDTQYF
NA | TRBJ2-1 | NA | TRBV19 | TGTGCCAGTAGTGCCCTACCTACGAATGAGCAGTTCTTC | CASSALPTNEQFF
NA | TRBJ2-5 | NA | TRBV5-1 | TGCGCCAGCAGCTTGAGGGTCCTCTTGGAAGAGACCCAGTACTTC | CASSLRVLLEETQYF
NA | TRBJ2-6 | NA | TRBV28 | TGTGCCAGCAGCTTAGGGTCCTCTGGGGCCAACGTCCTGACTTTC | CASSLGSSGANVLTF
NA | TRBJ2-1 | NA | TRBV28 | TGTGCCAGCAGTTTAGTCGGGCGGGAGCAGTTCTTC | CASSLVGREQFF
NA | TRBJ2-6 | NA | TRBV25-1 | TGTGCCAGCAGTCCTCCACAGGGAACTAAAGGGGCCAACGTCCTGACTTTC | CASSPPQGTKGANVLTF
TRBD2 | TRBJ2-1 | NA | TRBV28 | TGTGCCAGCAGTTTACTGCCAGGGGCCACCGGGACTAGCGGGAGGTATGAGCAGTTCTTC | CASSLLPGATGTSGRYEQFF
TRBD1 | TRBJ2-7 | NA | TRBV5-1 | TGCGCCAGCAGCTTTGTTGCCGGGACAGGGAGCTACGAGCAGTACTTC | CASSFVAGTGSYEQYF
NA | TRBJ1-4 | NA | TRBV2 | TGTGCCAGCAGTGAAGCGCTTCTGGGCGGGGAGCATGAAAAACTGTTTTTT | CASSEALLGGEHEKLFF
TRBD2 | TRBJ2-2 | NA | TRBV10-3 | TGTGCCATCAGGCCGGGGCGGGAGGCCTACACCGGGGAGCTGTTTTTT | CAIRPGREAYTGELFF
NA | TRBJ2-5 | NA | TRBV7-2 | TGTGCCAGCAGCCCGCCTTGGGGGGGACACACACAAGAGACCCAGTACTTC | CASSPPWGGHTQETQYF
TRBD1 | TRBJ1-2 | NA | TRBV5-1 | TGCGCCAGCAGCCAAACGCTACAGGGGGGAGGTGGCTACACCTTC | CASSQTLQGGGGYTF
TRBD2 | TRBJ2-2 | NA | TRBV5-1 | TGCGCCAGCAGCCCAGGACTAGCGGGAGACACCGGGGAGCTGTTTTTT | CASSPGLAGDTGELFF
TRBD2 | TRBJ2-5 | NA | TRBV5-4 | TGTGCCAGCAGCTTGGAAGGCGGGAGGGCCCCGGAGACCCAGTACTTC | CASSLEGGRAPETQYF
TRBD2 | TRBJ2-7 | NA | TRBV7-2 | TGTGCCAGCAGCGACCGGACTAGCGGTTCCTACGAGCAGTACTTC | CASSDRTSGSYEQYF
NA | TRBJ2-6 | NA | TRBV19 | TGTGCCAGTAGTATAGGACCCCTGGGGGCCCGCTCTGGGGCCAACGTCCTGACTTTC | CASSIGPLGARSGANVLTF
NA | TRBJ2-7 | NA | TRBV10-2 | TGCGCCAGCAGTGAACTTGGGAAAGGTGATCGCGAGCAGTACTTC | CASSELGKGDREQYF
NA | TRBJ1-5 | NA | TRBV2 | TGTGCCAGCAGTGCGAGGGGATACAATCAGCCCCAGCATTTT | CASSARGYNQPQHF
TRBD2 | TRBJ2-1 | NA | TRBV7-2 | TGTGCCAGCAGTACTAGCGGGGGCTCCTACAATGAGCAGTTCTTC | CASSTSGGSYNEQFF
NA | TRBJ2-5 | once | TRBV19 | TGTGCCAGTAGTATGGGGGGGGCGCGGCGGGAGACCCAGTACTTC | CASSMGGARRETQYF
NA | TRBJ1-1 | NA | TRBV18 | TGTGCCAGCTCGTATAACAGGGAGAACACTGAAGCTTTCTTT | CASSYNRENTEAFF
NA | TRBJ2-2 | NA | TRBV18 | TGTGCCAGCGCGTCTGACGGAGGAGACACGACCAACACCGGGGAGCTGTTTTTT | CASASDGGDTTNTGELFF
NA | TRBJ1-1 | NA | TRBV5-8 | TGTGCCAGCAGTCTGTGGCCGGGCGGGAGGATCACTGAAGCTTTCTTT | CASSLWPGGRITEAFF
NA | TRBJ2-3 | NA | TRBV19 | TGTGCCAGTAGTATGAGCCGCGGGAAGAGCACAGATACGCAGTATTTT | CASSMSRGKSTDTQYF
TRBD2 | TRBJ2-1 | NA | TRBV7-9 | TGTGCCAGCAGCTTTAGGACTAGCGGGCACAATGAGCAGTTCTTC | CASSFRTSGHNEQFF
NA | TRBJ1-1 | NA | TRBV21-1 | TGTGCCCCAAGGGGGGGCTCGTCGACGAACACTGAAGCTTTCTTT | CAPRGGSSTNTEAFF
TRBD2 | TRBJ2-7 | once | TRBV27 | TGTGCCAGCAGTTTAGCGGGAGGGCCTGGCTACGAGCAGTACTTC | CASSLAGGPGYEQYF
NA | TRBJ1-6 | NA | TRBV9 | TGTGCCAGCAGCGCTCATACCCTTAGTTCACCCCTCCACTTT | CASSAHTLSSPLHF
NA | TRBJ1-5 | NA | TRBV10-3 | TGTGCCATCAGTGGGGGCATGGGCAATCAGCCCCAGCATTTT | CAISGGMGNQPQHF
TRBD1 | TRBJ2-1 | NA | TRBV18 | TGTGCCAGCTCACCCCGACAGGGGGAAGTGGATGAGCAGTTCTTC | CASSPRQGEVDEQFF
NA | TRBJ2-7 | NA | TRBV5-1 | TGCGCCAGCAGCTTGGTCAGCTCCTACGAGCAGTACTTC | CASSLVSSYEQYF
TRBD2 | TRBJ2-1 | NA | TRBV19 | TGTGCCAGTAGCTCACGGGGACTAGCGGGAGATTTTCAGTTCTTC | CASSSRGLAGDFQFF
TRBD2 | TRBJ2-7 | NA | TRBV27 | TGTGCCAGCAGCCCGGGGCGGGGGGCCTGGGAGCAGTACTTC | CASSPGRGAWEQYF
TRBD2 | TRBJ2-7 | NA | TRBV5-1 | TGCGCCAGCAGCTGGGAGCGGGGTTCCTACGAGCAGTACTTC | CASSWERGSYEQYF
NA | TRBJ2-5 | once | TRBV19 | TGTGCCAGTAGTCCGAGGGGGGCGTACCAAGAGACCCAGTACTTC | CASSPRGAYQETQYF
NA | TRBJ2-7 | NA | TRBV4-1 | TGCGCCAGCAGCCAAGGGGGACGGGGGAAAGGGAACGAGCAGTACTTC | CASSQGGRGKGNEQYF
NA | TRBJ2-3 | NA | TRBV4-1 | TGCGCCAGCAGCCTCGACCTACTCGGCACAGATACGCAGTATTTT | CASSLDLLGTDTQYF
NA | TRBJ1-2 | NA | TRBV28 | TGTGCCAGCACCCCCCGGCGAGGAGCTAACTATGGCTACACCTTC | CASTPRRGANYGYTF
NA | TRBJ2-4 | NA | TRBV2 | TGTGCCAGCAGTGGTACCGAGCTCGACATTCAGTACTTC | CASSGTELDIQYF
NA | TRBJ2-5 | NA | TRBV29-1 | TGCAGCGTTGAAGCGATAGCGGAGACCCAGTACTTC | CSVEAIAETQYF
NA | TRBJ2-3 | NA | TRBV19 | TGTGCCAGTAGTTTGGGCGGGTACACAGATACGCAGTATTTT | CASSLGGYTDTQYF
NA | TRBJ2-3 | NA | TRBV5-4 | TGTGCCAGCAGCAATATGCTGGAGGGGGGCACAGATACGCAGTATTTT | CASSNMLEGGTDTQYF
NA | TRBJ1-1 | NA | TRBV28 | TGTGCCAGCAGTATAGGCAGAGGGACTGAAGCTTTCTTT | CASSIGRGTEAFF
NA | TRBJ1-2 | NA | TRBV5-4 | TGTGCCAGCAGCTTGGCTGGCAGCTATGGCTACACCTTC | CASSLAGSYGYTF
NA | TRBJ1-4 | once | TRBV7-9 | TGTGCCAGCAGCCCTCGACGGACTGATAATGAAAAACTGTTTTTT | CASSPRRTDNEKLFF
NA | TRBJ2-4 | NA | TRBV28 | TGTGCCAGCAGTACCAAACCTACCAAAAACATTCAGTACTTC | CASSTKPTKNIQYF
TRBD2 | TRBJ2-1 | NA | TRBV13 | TGTGCCAGCAGCCTTAGCGGGAGTGAGCAGTTCTTC | CASSLSGSEQFF
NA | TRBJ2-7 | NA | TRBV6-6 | TGTGCCAGCAGTTATGTCGGGGAATCGGCCTACGAGCAGTACTTC | CASSYVGESAYEQYF
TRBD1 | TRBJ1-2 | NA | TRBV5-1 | TGCGCCAGCAGGACCGGGACAGATGCCCTCTATGGCTACACCTTC | CASRTGTDALYGYTF
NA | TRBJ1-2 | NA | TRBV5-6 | TGTGCCAGCTCACAGGGCTATGGCTACACCTTC | CASSQGYGYTF
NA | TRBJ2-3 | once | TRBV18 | TGTGCCAGCTCCCAAGGGGACTCAGATACGCAGTATTTT | CASSQGDSDTQYF